The source of this T cell receptor beta chain is a study of regulatory T cells in long-lasting Graves disease. The TCR beta library used iRepertoire HTBI primers with Arm-PCR amplification of CDR3. TCRdb reprocessed the multiplex PCR reads with MiXCR, giving one entry per CDR3 protein. The repertoire holds 450,000 to 600,000 distinct CDR3 sequences, approximately 15% seen once, with roughly 10% in the top ten. This clonotype was observed many times. The CDR3 contains 13 residues. V shed 7 bases, J shed 2 bases, and the junction held 2 bases outside the gene matches. Specified time point: newly diagnosed GD, antithyroid drugs for less than 3 months. From PBMCs, RNA was extracted and then used to make the TCR library. This sample also appeared in a second study, on T cells in Graves' hyperthyroidism and ophthalmopathy. That work states: Ophthalmopathy and stable hyperthyroidism were separated by a 13 V-J model.

This receptor was identified in a man aged 30 to 45 with Graves disease. Sequences were derived from peripheral blood mononuclear cells (PBMCs), sampled at new diagnosis, from a patient treated with antithyroid drugs. V and J are TRBV12-3 or TRBV12-4 and TRBJ2-3; the match to TRBD2 covers 8 bases. DNA of the CDR3: TGTGCCAGCATTAGCGGGACCACAGATACGCAGTATTTT. This gives the protein CASISGTTDTQYF.